In its sample, the clone carrying this TCR beta chain was seen many times. Its target is unknown. Trimming stripped 4 bases from V and 1 base from J, with 10 bases between. CDR3 length: 14 residues. Germline V CDR1 and CDR2: LGHDT, YNNKEL (reference sequence). The record originates from a study of T-cell reconstitution after alpha-beta-depleted transplantation in children. The study, taken as a whole, reports: About two months after transplant, alpha-beta T cells reportedly came from several hundred expanded graft clones. TCRbeta diversity was high at day 60 in some patients (a result of surviving recipient T cells and thymic progenitors). T-cell numbers and diversity one year post-transplant derived largely from freshly generated T cells.

Unique molecular identifiers were incorporated into the prepared TCRbeta library. From the PCR reads, TCRdb called clonotypes with MiXCR, one entry per CDR3 protein. The data hold some 180,000 distinct CDR3 sequences, with roughly 7% observed a single time. The V gene is TRBV3-1, the J gene TRBJ2-5, with a tentative D call TRBD1 (6 bases). This sequence originates from a boy between 2 and 15 years old with acute lymphoblastic leukemia, due to receive a stem cell transplant. The sequencing used PBMCs, collected before TCRalphabeta/CD19-depleted stem cell transplant. The CDR3 protein is CASSLIRGQETQYF. DNA of the CDR3: TGTGCCAGCAGCCTAATCAGGGGCCAAGAGACCCAGTACTTC.